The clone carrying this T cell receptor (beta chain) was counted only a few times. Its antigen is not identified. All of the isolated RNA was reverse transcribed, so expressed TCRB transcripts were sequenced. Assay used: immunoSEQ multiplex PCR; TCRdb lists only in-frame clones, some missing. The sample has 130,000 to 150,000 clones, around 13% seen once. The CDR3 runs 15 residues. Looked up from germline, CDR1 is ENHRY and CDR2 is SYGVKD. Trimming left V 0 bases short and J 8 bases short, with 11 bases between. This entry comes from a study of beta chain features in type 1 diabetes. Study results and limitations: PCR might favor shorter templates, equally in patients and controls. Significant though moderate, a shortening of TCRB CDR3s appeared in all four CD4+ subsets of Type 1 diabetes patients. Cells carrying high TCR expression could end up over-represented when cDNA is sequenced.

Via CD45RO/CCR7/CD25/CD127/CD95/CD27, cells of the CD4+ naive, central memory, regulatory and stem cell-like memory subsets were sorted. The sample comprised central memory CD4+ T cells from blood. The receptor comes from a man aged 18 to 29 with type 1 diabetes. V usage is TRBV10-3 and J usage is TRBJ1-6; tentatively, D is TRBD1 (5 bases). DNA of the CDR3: TGTGCCATCAGTGAGTCCCAGGGCAGGGATTCACCCCTCCACTTT. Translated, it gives CAISESQGRDSPLHF.